Listed here is a single T cell receptor beta chain. Its target is unknown. The sample originates from a study of T-cell reconstitution after alpha-beta-depleted transplantation in children. Study-level findings and limits: The main origin of T-cell counts and diversity one year after transplant was newly produced T cells.

Germline lookup yields CDR1 SGHVS and CDR2 FNYEAQ. Trimming took off 8 bases at V and 4 bases at J, with 18 bases between the two ends. The CDR3 has 15 amino acids. The authors prepared the TCRbeta library with unique molecular identifiers. TCRdb reprocessed the PCR reads via MiXCR and lists one record per CDR3 protein. The repertoire holds 300,000 to 350,000 distinct CDR3 sequences, around 20% seen once, with around 9.9% in the top ten. The source is a male patient under 18 who had a stem cell transplant for acute lymphoblastic leukemia, so the T cells may come from the graft donor. The chain combines TRBV7-6 with TRBJ2-1; D possibly corresponds to TRBD2 (6 bases). The specimen comprised PBMCs, mostly from graft donor cells, sampled 180 days after TCRalphabeta/CD19-depleted stem cell transplant. The CDR3: CASSPGTSRYNEQFF. The CDR3, as DNA: TGTGCCAGCTCACCTGGGACTTCTCGTTACAATGAGCAGTTCTTC.